This T cell receptor beta chain was documented in a study of cytomegalovirus exposure and HLA in healthy donors (dated by TCRdb to about 2017). At the level of the whole study: An earlier analysis of roughly 500 of the donors reported about 290 Gb of sequence data and more than 90 million unique TCR beta sequences from roughly 180 million T cells. Among the approximately 400 genotyped donors, under 90% belonged to the genetic ancestry cluster associated with self-reported Caucasian donors. Several DR-DQ haplotypes were treated as single units for association and clustering because of strong linkage in the cohort. To decide whether each TCR beta V gene segment behaved as functional or pseudogenic, an earlier analysis of approximately 590 of the donors relied on high-throughput TCR beta sequencing. All discovery cohort repertoires had been generated using a single sequencing platform. Along with the approximately 700-subject first cohort, a separate validation cohort of some 130 different subjects was used. Rather than drawing on any new phenotypic data, the later analysis identified candidate immune exposures from TCR beta sequences and the way those sequences occurred across donors. The T cell repertoires of under 750 subjects were profiled by immunosequencing and related to cytomegalovirus serostatus. Across under 500 genotyped donors of the cohort, an average of roughly 250,000 unique TCR beta nucleotide sequences per donor were sequenced, and 15% to 20% of those sequences were non-productive. Both class I and class II loci were covered by HLA typing, at four-digit resolution. In a later analysis, previously published TCR beta repertoires from 550 to 750 donors were re-analyzed and high-resolution HLA genotyping was added so that TCR occurrence patterns could be studied. An early release covering just under 650 HLA-typed donors comprised about 300 gigabases of sequencing data and 85 million to 100 million unique TCR sequences. Alongside the repertoire data, information on donor age, sex, ethnicity and CMV serostatus was compiled. A later genetic analysis took genome-wide SNP genotypes for about 55% of the 666 donors and used that subset as a discovery cohort. The study aimed to test whether signatures of past pathogen exposure could be identified by cataloging public T cell receptors. Typing coverage differed by locus: A, B, C, DRB1 and DQB1 were typed in about 620-630 donors, DQA1 in roughly 500, DPA1 in nearly 610, and DPB1 in just under 490. To predict cytomegalovirus infection status, the study brought together high-throughput TCR immunosequencing, statistical association of individual TCRs with disease status, and machine learning. What the study reported, not specific to this receptor: In this cohort, only TCR beta chains were sequenced, and detectable features were limited by the absence of alpha or paired-chain data. Linkage disequilibrium might explain the correlated functional status among segregating V segments, but an unknown experimental factor could not be ruled out. When HLA alleles, especially DR and DQ, strongly co-occurred, TCR associations were difficult to assign to individual alleles. A later analysis found that most CMV-associated TCR beta chains appeared HLA-restricted, with HLA associations seemingly driven largely by CMV exposure. In a later analysis, TCR association rates were found to vary across HLA loci, with the most associated TCRs seen for DRB1 alleles and the fewest for HLA-C alleles. Roughly uniform sequencing depth across donors was assumed in presence/absence analyses, although this assumption may not hold. In a later analysis, some 17,000 TCR beta sequences were associated with specific HLA alleles at a false discovery rate of 0.05. In the study, about 150 TCR beta chains were listed as associated with cytomegalovirus. Because HLA typing was missing for some donors at each locus, association tests included only the typed subset. A further reported finding was that TCR beta sequences accurately predicted the HLA-A and HLA-B alleles for most subjects in the first cohort. Because counts were too low, about 18 rarely observed V segments, including chromosome 9 orphons, were excluded from the earlier analysis of several hundred of the donors. Broadly in line with IMGT annotations, most TCR beta V segments showed up in productive rearrangements about 87% or about 30% of the time in an earlier analysis of 450 to 600 of the donors. Most TCR sequences were observed very rarely across donors, whereas some public TCRs were present in many individuals. The authors suggested that the approach could potentially be extended to other disease states and immunological phenotypes. Cytomegalovirus status was reported to be diagnosed by the classifier with high specificity and sensitivity in both the original and validation cohorts. Several of the top co-occurrence clusters appeared to be linked to parvovirus B19, influenza, CMV and Epstein-Barr virus, according to a later analysis. Immune exposure information for the cohort was limited to CMV serostatus. An association between a missense DCLRE1C variant and V-gene and J-gene trimming of TCR beta chains was found in a later genetic analysis and replicated in an independent cohort. In vitro tests confirmed that a few of the cytomegalovirus-associated TCR beta chains recognize cytomegalovirus antigens. The sequencing pipeline was judged likely to have produced a cluster of highly shared sequence variants as a technical artifact. In a later analysis, HLA-associated TCR beta chains showed more clonal expansion and lower generation probabilities than non-associated chains that were equally common. In a later genetic analysis, fewer N-insertions in productive TCRs were reported among donors in an Asian-associated ancestry cluster than the 666-donor mean. Some IMGT-functional V segments, including TRBV6-2 and TRBV6-3, could not be told apart with the 87-base-pair reads, so those segments were excluded.

The CDR3 covers 16 residues, taking in both the cysteine and the phenylalanine. Solely the CDR3 DNA is kept, with 48 bases framed from the first base. V is pruned by 2 bases and J by 1 base, leaving 3 bases of the junction without a gene match. From a lookup of the germline V gene, CDR1 and CDR2 are LGHNA and YSLEER. Remarks on this clone: Its target antigen remains unknown. Nothing much larger sits one base from this clone, and base qualities are not available.

The cohort was made up of several hundred healthy bone marrow donors. At the time of sampling, all cohort members were nominally healthy, though unrecorded immune exposures were likely present. The donor was CMV seronegative and belonged to the group of under 400 seronegative cohort members. Each donor provided a peripheral blood sample, and peripheral blood mononuclear cells were used for TCR beta sequencing. Genomic DNA extraction from the blood cell samples was performed with the Qiagen DNeasy Blood Extraction Kit. The protocol used for the library was the immunoSEQ multiplex PCR assay. A mixture of 60 forward primers for TCR Vbeta segments and 13 reverse primers for TCR Jbeta segments was used in the multiplex PCR. A multiplex PCR assay on genomic DNA amplified the CDR3 region of rearranged TCR beta genes. The amplified TCR beta libraries were sequenced on the Illumina HiSeq System as 87-base-pair reads. For the original study's pipeline: A later analysis tallied about 77 million unique TCR beta chains across the 650 to 750 repertoires, and around 10 million of those chains were shared by two or more donors. Raw reads were error-corrected and collapsed into unique sequences by a nearest-neighbor algorithm in which closely related sequences were merged to remove PCR and sequencing errors. V, D and J gene segments were assigned by aligning CDR3 sequences to IMGT reference sequences. For a sequence to be retained, a match of at least six nucleotides was required to both a V gene segment and a J gene segment. A rearrangement counted as productive if the CDR3 had no stop codons and remained in frame with V and J, and every other rearrangement counted as non-productive. CDR3 was defined according to IMGT convention as the region running from the second conserved V-encoded cysteine to the conserved J-encoded phenylalanine. The earlier analysis of approximately 500 of the donors excluded sequences that lacked an unambiguous match to a single V gene segment. In an earlier analysis of approximately 550 of the donors, V segments were called functional above 56.7% productive rearrangements and were called segregating when the between-donor standard deviation exceeded 5%. A statistical classification framework was built for diagnosing cytomegalovirus status from the catalog of TCR beta chain sequences. V and J gene assignment, in a later analysis, came from comparing TCR nucleotide sequences with IMGT/GENE-DB human TR gene sequences. The TCRdist pipeline was used in a later analysis to assign CDR3 sequences and most-parsimonious VDJ recombination scenarios. A later analysis defined each TCR beta chain by its CDR3 amino acid sequence plus V-gene family, and excluded reads lacking a unique V-gene family. In a later analysis, around 650 highly shared, low-generation-probability nucleotide sequences were removed to address suspected cross-contamination and a sequencing artifact. For each public chain, a later analysis derived a clonal expansion index from normalized ranks of inferred template counts within each repertoire. In a later analysis, generation probabilities were computed with a VDJ recombination model fitted to out-of-frame rearrangements, and the resulting probabilities were checked against IGoR. In a later analysis, TCR-TCR, TCR-HLA and TCR-CMV co-occurrence was scored with hypergeometric tests, and a repertoire-size bias correction was applied to TCR pairs. A later analysis estimated false discovery rates by permuting HLA or CMV assignments 20 times. In a later analysis, co-occurring TCRs were grouped using DBSCAN, and TCRdist sequence similarity was added for clustering within HLA-allele-positive subsets. Repertoires with fewer than 30,000 or more than 120,000 public chains were left out of co-occurrence clustering, as were about five repertoires with anomalous nucleotide sharing. Not all clones reach the TCRdb copy of this immuneACCESS table, which keeps in-frame sequences only. Checked studies attribute under half of the gap to unresolved V genes and leave the rest unexplained. D and trimming come from the DNA, and the V and J calls and clone size come from that table. The sample table holds 150,000 to 200,000 clones, of which over 70% were seen once. The ten largest clones capture around 14% of the sample.

Sequencing was done on a sample of PBMCs. The chain was built from TRBV4-3 and TRBJ2-2; TRBD1 aligns with 8 central bases. The sequence was obtained from a woman aged 40 to 50 in good health and CMV-seronegative. The nucleotides read TGCGCCAGCAGCCAAAATACAGGGGGGAACACCGGGGAGCTGTTTTTT. It translates to CASSQNTGGNTGELFF.